This TCR beta chain derives from a study of cytomegalovirus exposure and HLA in healthy donors. About the study: As released early, the data held some 80 million unique TCRs from HLA-typed donors. General study points: Both high specificity and high sensitivity reportedly marked the classifier's diagnosis of cytomegalovirus status. Rarity marked most TCR sequences, yet some public TCRs occurred in many donors.

Germline CDR1 MDHEN, CDR2 SYDVKM. This CDR3 region has 16 residues. The V gene end was trimmed by 6 bases and the J gene end by 0 bases; junction bases not matched to a gene: 7. PCR was performed using 60 Vbeta and 13 Jbeta primers. This table comes from immunoSEQ multiplex PCR, and its TCRdb copy is limited to in-frame clones, with some not included. In the table there are under 200,000 clones, 84% of which are singletons. As regards this clone: What it recognizes is unknown.

This TCR came from a man aged 18-30 years in good health and CMV-seronegative. Sequenced material: PBMCs. The chain links TRBV28 to TRBJ2-4, with TRBD1 identical over 8 bases. CDR3 amino acids: CASSWGQELAKNIQYF. The CDR3 DNA is TGTGCCAGCAGCTGGGGACAGGAACTAGCCAAAAACATTCAGTACTTC. The entire variable domain, with the rest obtained from reference TRBV28 and TRBJ2-4, is as follows: DVKVTQSSRYLVKRTGEKVFLECVQDMDHENMFWYRQDPGLGLRLIYFSYDVKMKEKGDIPEGYSVSREKKERFSLILESASTNQTSMYLCASSWGQELAKNIQYFGAGTRLSVL.